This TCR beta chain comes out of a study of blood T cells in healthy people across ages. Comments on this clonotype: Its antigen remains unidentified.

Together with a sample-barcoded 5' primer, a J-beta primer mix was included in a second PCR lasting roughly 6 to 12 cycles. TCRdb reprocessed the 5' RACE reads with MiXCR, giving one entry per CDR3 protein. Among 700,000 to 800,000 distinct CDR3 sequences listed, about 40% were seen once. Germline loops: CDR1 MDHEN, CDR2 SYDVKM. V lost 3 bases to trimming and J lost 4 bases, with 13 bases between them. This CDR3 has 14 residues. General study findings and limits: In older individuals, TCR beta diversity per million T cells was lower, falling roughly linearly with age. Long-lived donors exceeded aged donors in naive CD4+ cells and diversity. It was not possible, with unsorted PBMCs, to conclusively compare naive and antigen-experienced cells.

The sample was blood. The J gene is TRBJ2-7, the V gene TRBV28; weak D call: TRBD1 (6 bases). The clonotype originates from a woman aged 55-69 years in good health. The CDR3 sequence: CASSFLDSYYEQYF. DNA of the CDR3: TGTGCCAGCAGTTTTTTGGACAGCTATTACGAGCAGTACTTC.